The rows below give T cell receptor beta chains drawn from one sample of a study of blood T cells in healthy people across ages. Via MiXCR, TCRdb re-called the 5' RACE reads, giving one row per CDR3 protein. The sample has roughly 1.6 million distinct CDR3 sequences, about 31% seen once; the top ten hold around 10%. Sequenced sample: blood. These receptors were collected from a woman aged 30 to 39 in good health. The CDR3 runs from the conserved cysteine through the conserved F or W. A D gene is named only where the DNA matches it firmly. Clone size is shown for a subset of rows, as once, few, many or a class of expanded clone.

d_gene	abundance	v_gene	j_gene	CDR3nt	CDR3aa
NA	NA	TRBV28	TRBJ2-5	TGTGCCAGCAGTACCAATGGGGAGTTCCAAGCGACCCAGTACTTC	CASSTNGEFQATQYF
TRBD2	NA	TRBV5-1	TRBJ2-1	TGCGCCAGCAGGATCGGGGGGGAGTCCTACAATGAGCAGTTCTTC	CASRIGGESYNEQFF
TRBD2	few	TRBV4-1	TRBJ2-1	TGCGCCAGCAGCCAAAGGATTAGCGGGATTAATGAGCAGTTCTTC	CASSQRISGINEQFF
NA	few	TRBV29-1	TRBJ2-3	TGCAGCGTTGAAGAGGGACGCCCGGGCACAGATACGCAGTATTTT	CSVEEGRPGTDTQYF
NA	NA	TRBV3-1	TRBJ1-1	TGTGCCAGCAGCCGACTCCAGGAACTCACTGAAGCTTTCTTT	CASSRLQELTEAFF
NA	many	TRBV6-6	TRBJ2-3	TGTGCCAGCAGTTACCCGGCGGAAGATACGCAGTATTTT	CASSYPAEDTQYF
TRBD1	NA	TRBV20-1	TRBJ1-5	TGCAGTGCTCGACAGGGTGCGGCAAGGAATCAGCCCCAGCATTTT	CSARQGAARNQPQHF
NA	NA	TRBV3-1	TRBJ2-3	TGTGCCGTCGGAGGCTGGGGGGCAGATACGCAGTATTTT	CAVGGWGADTQYF
NA	NA	TRBV20-1	TRBJ2-1	TGCAGTGCTAGTTCCCCCAGGATTGGGGGCCAGATATACAATGAGCAGTTCTTC	CSASSPRIGGQIYNEQFF
NA	few	TRBV7-2	TRBJ2-3	TGTGCCAGCAGCGATACCCGACAGGCCATCAGCGGCACAGATACGCAGTATTTT	CASSDTRQAISGTDTQYF
TRBD1	few	TRBV6-1	TRBJ2-7	TGTGCCAGCAGTGAGACAGGGGGTCGATCCTACGAGCAGTACTTC	CASSETGGRSYEQYF
TRBD1	NA	TRBV14	TRBJ2-4	TGTGCCAGCAGCCAAGCAGGGGGAGACATTCAGTACTTC	CASSQAGGDIQYF
TRBD1	few	TRBV29-1	TRBJ2-7	TGCAGCGCTGAGACCCAGGGGGTGGACGAGCAGTACTTC	CSAETQGVDEQYF
NA	NA	TRBV5-1	TRBJ2-3	TGCGCCAGCAGCTCCCGGACAACTAGCACAGATACGCAGTATTTT	CASSSRTTSTDTQYF
NA	NA	TRBV4-2	TRBJ2-7	TGTGCCAGCAGCCAAGGAGGCCGGGACCGCTCTGGGTACGAGCAGTACTTC	CASSQGGRDRSGYEQYF
NA	NA	TRBV27	TRBJ2-1	TGTGCCAGCAGATCGGCGGGCGGCAATGAGCAGTTCTTC	CASRSAGGNEQFF
NA	NA	TRBV14	TRBJ1-1	TGTGCCAGCAGCCAAGATGCGCGACGCGAAGCTTTCTTT	CASSQDARREAFF
NA	NA	TRBV7-3	TRBJ1-6	TGTGCCAGCAGCTTGGCGGGCCCTTGGGGTAATTCACCCCTCCACTTT	CASSLAGPWGNSPLHF
TRBD1	NA	TRBV12-3/TRBV12-4	TRBJ2-5	TGTGCCAGCACCCACTACAGGGGGAACCAAGAGACCCAGTACTTC	CASTHYRGNQETQYF
TRBD2	few	TRBV9	TRBJ2-1	TGTGCCAGCAGCGCCACCGGGACTAGACACAATGAGCAGTTCTTC	CASSATGTRHNEQFF
TRBD2	NA	TRBV29-1	TRBJ2-7	TGCAGCGTCAAGGTGGGGACTAGTCAAGCCTACGAGCAGTACTTC	CSVKVGTSQAYEQYF
TRBD2	few	TRBV15	TRBJ2-5	TGTGCCACCAGCAGAGATGTGGCTAGCGGGAGTGTAGGGACCCAGTACTTC	CATSRDVASGSVGTQYF
NA	NA	TRBV7-3	TRBJ2-1	TGTGCCAGCAGCTTAGGGTTCTCCTATGAGCAGTTCTTC	CASSLGFSYEQFF
NA	few	TRBV29-1	TRBJ1-2	TGCAGCGTTGAAGTCAGCTACTATGGCTACACCTTC	CSVEVSYYGYTF
NA	NA	TRBV3-1	TRBJ2-7	TGTGCCAGCAGCCAATCACCGCCCGAGCAGTACTTC	CASSQSPPEQYF
NA	NA	TRBV2	TRBJ1-2	TGTGCCAGCAGTGTAGTTAACATGGGCTACACCTTC	CASSVVNMGYTF
TRBD2	many	TRBV10-3	TRBJ2-1	TGTGCCATCAGCGCTGTAGGGACTAGCGGGGGCGGTGAGCAGTTCTTC	CAISAVGTSGGGEQFF
NA	few	TRBV7-9	TRBJ2-7	TGTGCCAGCAGTCGATTCGTTTACGAGCAGTACTTC	CASSRFVYEQYF
NA	few	TRBV5-1	TRBJ2-4	TGCGCCAGCAGCTTAAACCGGGAAAAAGAGCAGTACTTC	CASSLNREKEQYF
TRBD1	NA	TRBV6-6	TRBJ2-2	TGTGCCAGCAGCCAGGGACAGGACATCGGGGAGCTGTTTTTT	CASSQGQDIGELFF
NA	NA	TRBV20-1	TRBJ2-7	TGCAGTGCTAGAGACCCTACGAGGGTTTACGAGCAGTACTTC	CSARDPTRVYEQYF
NA	NA	TRBV5-1	TRBJ2-6	TGCGCCAGCAGCCTTGGGGGTGAGGTTGTCCTGACTTTC	CASSLGGEVVLTF